In this sample, the clone carrying this T cell receptor beta chain is medium-sized. This sample was included in a study of immune characterization of retroperitoneal liposarcoma. TCRdb redid the calling of the PCR reads with MiXCR, one entry per CDR3 protein. The sample includes roughly 9,800 distinct CDR3 sequences, over 35% seen only once; the top ten take under 30%. Sample: tumor tissue. The TCR was taken from a male donor with retroperitoneal liposarcoma.

As DNA, the CDR3 is TGTGCCAGCAGCTTTGGGCAGCCGGGGGAGACCCAGTTCTTC. Its protein product is CASSFGQPGETQFF. This sequence joins TRBV7-2 and TRBJ2-1, with a tentative D call TRBD2 (6 bases). V was trimmed by 3 bases and J by 13 bases, leaving 19 bases between them. The CDR3 covers 14 residues. Looked up from germline, CDR1 is SGHTA and CDR2 is FQGNSA.